The clone carrying this T cell receptor beta chain showed up just a few times. This CDR3 contains 16 residues. With 0 bases clipped from V and 9 bases from J, the junction kept 4 bases outside the gene matches. The germline V gene encodes CDR1 WNHNN and CDR2 SYGVQD (reference sequence). The data originate from a study of human T cells and chemical hapten exposure. Study at large: Patients, largely female, had alopecia areata, totalis or universalis.

The sample's time point: patch test 1, 2 weeks after DPC sensitization. Documented treatment: therapeutic diphenylcyclopropenone sensitization with weekly scalp DPC. In TCRdb, the RACE reads were re-called with MiXCR into one record per CDR3 protein. The sample has some 180,000 distinct CDR3 sequences; around 24% are singletons. The sample consisted of whole blood, taken in connection with sensitization to the hapten diphenylcyclopropenone (DPC). This chain links TRBV10-1 with TRBJ2-1; 14 bases line up with TRBD2. This clonotype was sampled from a woman between 50 and 59 years old with alopecia areata. Some clones in this sample may be carry-over from other donors' samples. CDR3 bases: TGCGCCAGCAGTGAGTCGATGGGACTAGCGGGAGTTGAGCAGTTCTTC. Its translation: CASSESMGLAGVEQFF.